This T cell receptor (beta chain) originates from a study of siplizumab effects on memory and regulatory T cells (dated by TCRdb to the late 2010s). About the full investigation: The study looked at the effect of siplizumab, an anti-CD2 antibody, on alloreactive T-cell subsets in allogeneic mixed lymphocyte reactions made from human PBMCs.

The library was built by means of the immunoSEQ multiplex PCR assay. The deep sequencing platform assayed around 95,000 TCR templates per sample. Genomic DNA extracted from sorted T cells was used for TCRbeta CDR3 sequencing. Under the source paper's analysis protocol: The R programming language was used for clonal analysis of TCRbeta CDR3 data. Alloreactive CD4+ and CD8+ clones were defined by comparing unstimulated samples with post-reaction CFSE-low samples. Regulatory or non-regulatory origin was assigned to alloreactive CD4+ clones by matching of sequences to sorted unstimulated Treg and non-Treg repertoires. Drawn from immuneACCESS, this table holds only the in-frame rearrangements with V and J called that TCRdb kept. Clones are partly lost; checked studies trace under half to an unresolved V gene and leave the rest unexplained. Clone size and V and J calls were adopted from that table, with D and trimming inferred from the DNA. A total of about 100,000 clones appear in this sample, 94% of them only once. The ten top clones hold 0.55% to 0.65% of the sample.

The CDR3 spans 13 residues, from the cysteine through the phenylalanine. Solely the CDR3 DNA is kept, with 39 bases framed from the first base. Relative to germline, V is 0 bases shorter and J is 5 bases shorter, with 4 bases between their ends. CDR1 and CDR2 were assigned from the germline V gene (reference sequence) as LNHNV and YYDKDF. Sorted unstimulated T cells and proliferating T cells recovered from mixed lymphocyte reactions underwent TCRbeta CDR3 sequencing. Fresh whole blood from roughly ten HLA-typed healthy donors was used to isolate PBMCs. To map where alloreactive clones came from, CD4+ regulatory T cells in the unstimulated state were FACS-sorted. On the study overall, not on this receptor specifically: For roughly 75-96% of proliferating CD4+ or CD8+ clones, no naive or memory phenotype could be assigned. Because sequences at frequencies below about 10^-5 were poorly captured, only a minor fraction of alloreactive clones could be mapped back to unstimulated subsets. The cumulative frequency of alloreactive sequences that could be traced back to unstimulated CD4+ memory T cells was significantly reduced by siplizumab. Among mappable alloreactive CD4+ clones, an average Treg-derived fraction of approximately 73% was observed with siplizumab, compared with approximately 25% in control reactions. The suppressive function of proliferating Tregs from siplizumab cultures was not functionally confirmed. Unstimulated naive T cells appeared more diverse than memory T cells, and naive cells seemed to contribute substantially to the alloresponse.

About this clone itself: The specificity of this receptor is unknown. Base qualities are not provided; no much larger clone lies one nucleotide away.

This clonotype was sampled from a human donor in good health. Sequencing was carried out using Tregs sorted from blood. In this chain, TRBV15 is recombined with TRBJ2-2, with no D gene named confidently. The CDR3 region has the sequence CATSRERTGELFF. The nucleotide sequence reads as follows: TGTGCCACCAGCAGAGAACGGACCGGGGAGCTGTTTTTT.